This note documents a single T cell receptor beta chain sequence. As handled by the study authors: Amplification with reference gene primers provided the estimates of nucleated cell counts. Produced via immunoSEQ multiplex PCR; TCRdb's table is partial and in-frame only. V, J and clone size derive from that table, while D and trimming were established from the DNA sequence. The sample lists about 240,000 clones; approximately 86% were seen once. The data derive from a study of blood T cell repertoires in COVID-19. As for the study in general: Italy, Spain and the United States were the sources of the convalescent and acute COVID-19 samples. The cDNA or gDNA used as material had been derived from T cells, B-cell-depleted T cells, or PBMCs.

The CDR3 length is 18 residues. Germline values: CDR1 LGHNT, CDR2 FRNRAP. V lost 7 bases to trimming and J lost 0 bases; unmatched junction nucleotides: 11. The rearrangement joins TRBV12-5 to TRBJ1-5, with 11 nucleotides matching TRBD1. Sequences were obtained from peripheral blood. This clonotype was obtained from a woman between 70 and 85 years old with active or convalescent COVID-19. The CDR3, as DNA: TGTGCTAGTGCCGGACAGGGGGCGGGGGTTTTTAGCAATCAGCCCCAGCATTTT. This translates into CASAGQGAGVFSNQPQHF. Combining the CDR3 with reference TRBV12-5 and TRBJ1-5 gives the whole variable domain DARVTQTPRHKVTEMGQEVTMRCQPILGHNTVFWYRQTMMQGLELLAYFRNRAPLDDSGMPKDRFSAEMPDATLATLKIQPSEPRDSAVYFCASAGQGAGVFSNQPQHFGDGTRLSIL.